The T cell receptor (beta chain) described here comes from a study of beta chain features in type 1 diabetes. Study-wide context: Patient and healthy donor groups were alike in age, gender and cell yields.

As to this clone: Its target is not known.

The entirety of the isolated RNA underwent reverse transcription, so expressed TCRB transcripts were sequenced. The data were produced by immunoSEQ multiplex PCR, yet TCRdb's version contains in-frame clones alone and is incomplete. The sample carries 330,000 or so clones, about 20% recorded once. Findings of the study overall: There was a possibility that cDNA sequencing over-represented cells with high TCR expression. VDJ junctions from patients with type 1 diabetes contained fewer insertions and more deletions. In every one of the four CD4+ subsets, TCRB CDR3s were moderately but significantly shorter in Type 1 diabetes patients.

Sequenced sample: naive CD4+ T cells from blood. This TCR was sampled from a woman younger than 30 in good health.

The CDR3 DNA follows: TGTGCCATCAGTGGGGGGACAGGGGAAGCTTTCTTT. Protein product: CAISGGTGEAFF. The V call is TRBV10-3, the J call TRBJ1-1; the match to TRBD1 covers 9 bases. The CDR3 extends over 12 amino acids. The germline gives CDR1 ENHRY, CDR2 SYGVKD. V was pared by 4 bases and J by 8 bases, with 2 bases of the junction left unmatched.